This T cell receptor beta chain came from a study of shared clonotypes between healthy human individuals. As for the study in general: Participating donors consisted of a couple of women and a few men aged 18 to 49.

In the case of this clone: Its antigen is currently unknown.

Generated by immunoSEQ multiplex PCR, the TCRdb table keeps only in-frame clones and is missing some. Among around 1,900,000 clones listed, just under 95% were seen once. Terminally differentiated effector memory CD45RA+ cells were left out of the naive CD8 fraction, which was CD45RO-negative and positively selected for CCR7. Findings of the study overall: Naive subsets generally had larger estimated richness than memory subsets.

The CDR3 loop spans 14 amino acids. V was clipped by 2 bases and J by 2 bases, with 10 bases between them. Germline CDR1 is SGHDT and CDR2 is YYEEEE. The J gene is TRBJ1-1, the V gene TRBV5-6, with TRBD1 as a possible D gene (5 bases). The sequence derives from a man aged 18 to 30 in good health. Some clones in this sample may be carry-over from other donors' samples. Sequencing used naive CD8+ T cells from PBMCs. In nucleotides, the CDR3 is TGTGCCAGCAGCTTTACGGGGCCAAACACTGAAGCTTTCTTT. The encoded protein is CASSFTGPNTEAFF.